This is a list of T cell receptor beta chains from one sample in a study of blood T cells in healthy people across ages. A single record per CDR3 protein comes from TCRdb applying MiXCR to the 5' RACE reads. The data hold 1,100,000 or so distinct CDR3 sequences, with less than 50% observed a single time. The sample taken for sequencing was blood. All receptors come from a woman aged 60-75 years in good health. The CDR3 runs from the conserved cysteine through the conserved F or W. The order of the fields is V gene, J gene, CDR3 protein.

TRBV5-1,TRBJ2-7,CASSLAGTNTYEQYF
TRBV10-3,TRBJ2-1,CAISPPPGQGGLGQFF
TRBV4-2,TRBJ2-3,CASSQAKGGNTQYF
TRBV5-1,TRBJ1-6,CASSLVGTRYNSPLHF
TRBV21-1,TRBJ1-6,CASSKDRDRGASPLHF
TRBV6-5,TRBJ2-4,CASSVLGSKNIQYF
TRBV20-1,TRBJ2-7,CSARDAGLAGPSSYEQYF
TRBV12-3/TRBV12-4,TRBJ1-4,CASSPRGGGEKLFF
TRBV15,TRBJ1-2,CATSRDGGLANYGYTF
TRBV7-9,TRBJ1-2,CASSLVSGLNYGYTF
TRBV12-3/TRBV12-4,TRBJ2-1,CASSGTSGRDRRFF
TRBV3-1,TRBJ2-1,CASSQVFTEQFF
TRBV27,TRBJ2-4,CASSLAPGTIGKNIQYF
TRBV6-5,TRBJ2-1,CASSITPGLAGEQFF
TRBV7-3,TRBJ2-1,CASSLIQGNEQFF
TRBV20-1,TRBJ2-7,CSARTILDEQYF
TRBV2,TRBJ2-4,CASIRGDRGRRDIQYF
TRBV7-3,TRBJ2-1,CASSRTGGTNEQFF
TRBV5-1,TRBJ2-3,CASSLDGWSDTQYF
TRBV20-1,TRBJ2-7,CSVLAGTYEQYF